The entry below describes one TCR beta chain. Antigen: not known. Produced via immunoSEQ multiplex PCR; TCRdb's table is partial and in-frame only. The sample includes over 30,000 clones, more than 55% of them seen just once. CDR1 is SEHNR and CDR2 is FQNEAQ in the germline V gene (reference sequence). Trimming cost V 5 bases and J 6 bases; bases outside gene matches: 14. The CDR3 has 17 amino acids. This record comes from a study of monozygotic twins with cystic fibrosis. Findings of the study overall: No link emerged between shared CDR3 counts and age, concordance or severity. Median Simpson clonality of 0.0095 suggested naive T cells predominated.

This TCR derives from a girl between 10 and 17 years old with cystic fibrosis. The material sequenced was blood. The chain uses TRBV7-9 and TRBJ2-1; 9 bases match TRBD2. CDR3 in amino acids: CASSKPTGTSFSNEQFF. CDR3 DNA: TGTGCCAGCAGCAAACCCACCGGGACTAGCTTTTCCAATGAGCAGTTCTTC.